Following are 32 T cell receptor beta chains from one sample sequenced in a study of control samples from healthy donors and cancer patients. The protocol was immunoSEQ multiplex PCR, while the TCRdb copy is restricted to in-frame clones and leaves out a portion. The sample records 140,000 to 150,000 clones, around 92% being singletons. Sequenced material: blood. The source is a man aged 25-40 years in good health.

The V call is TRBV6-1, the J call TRBJ2-1; 10 positions agree with TRBD1. J was trimmed by 7 bases and V by 1 base; bases with no gene match: 10. The CDR3 has 17 amino acids. Germline V lookup: CDR1 MNHNS, CDR2 SASEGT. CDR3 amino acids: CASSEDLGQGVWNEQFF. The CDR3, as DNA: TGTGCCAGCAGTGAAGATCTTGGACAGGGGGTGTGGAATGAGCAGTTCTTC.

This clone came up once. The chain employs TRBV7-9 and TRBJ1-2; 7 bases align to TRBD1. Per germline, CDR1 SEHNR and CDR2 FQNEAQ (reference sequence). Germline trimming cut 5 bases from V and 1 base from J; bases unmatched to any gene: 7. This CDR3 region has 15 residues. CDR3 in amino acids: CASSREGADNYGYTF. CDR3 in DNA: TGTGCCAGCAGCCGAGAGGGGGCCGATAACTATGGCTACACCTTC. Variable domain in full (rest from reference TRBV7-9 and TRBJ1-2): DTGVSQNPRHKITKRGQNVTFRCDPISEHNRLYWYRQTLGQGPEFLTYFQNEAQLEKSRLLSDRFSAERPKGSFSTLEIQRTEQGDSAMYLCASSREGADNYGYTFGSGTRLTVV.

This chain joins TRBV6-5 and TRBJ1-4; tentatively, D is TRBD1 (5 bases). Germline loops: CDR1 MNHEY, CDR2 SVGAGI. CDR3 size: 14 residues. The germline V and J ends were trimmed by 0 bases and 7 bases, with 9 bases remaining between them. CDR3 bases: TGTGCCAGCAGTTACTCTGGCAGGGTTGAAAAACTGTTTTTT. Protein sequence: CASSYSGRVEKLFF.

This sequence joins TRBV28 and TRBJ1-5; TRBD1 matches 9 bases. The V and J ends lost 1 base and 4 bases, in that order; junction bases with no gene match: 14. Germline CDR1 reads MDHEN; CDR2 reads SYDVKM. The CDR3 spans 19 residues. CDR3 region: CASSLSGQGDYVRNQPQHF. The CDR3 DNA sequence: TGTGCCAGCAGTTTATCGGGACAGGGAGATTATGTACGGAATCAGCCCCAGCATTTT.

The V gene is TRBV7-3, the J gene TRBJ2-6, with a weak D call TRBD1 (5 bases). Trimming removed 5 bases at V and 0 bases at J, with 8 bases between. This CDR3 contains 15 residues. Germline CDR1 reads SGHTA; CDR2 reads FQGTGA. CDR3 loop: CASSPDNSGANVLTF. The DNA for the CDR3 is TGTGCCAGCAGCCCGGACAACTCTGGGGCCAACGTCCTGACTTTC.

The V and J genes are TRBV20-1 and TRBJ1-2; D gene ambiguous. The CDR3 loop spans 11 amino acids. Germline lookup yields CDR1 DFQATT and CDR2 SNEGSKA (reference sequence). Trimming cost V 6 bases and J 3 bases, with 8 bases left between them. For the CDR3, the DNA is TGCAGTGCCTTCGCCTACTATGGCTACACCTTC. This translates into CSAFAYYGYTF.

The gene calls are TRBV9 and TRBJ2-1; the D gene could be TRBD1 or TRBD2 (6 bases each). The CDR3 covers 15 residues. From germline, CDR1 is SGDLS and CDR2 YYNGEE. Trimming left V 0 bases short and J 0 bases short, with 7 bases between. The CDR3 region is CASSVAGASYNEQFF. The CDR3, as DNA: TGTGCCAGCAGCGTAGCGGGGGCCTCCTACAATGAGCAGTTCTTC. Full variable domain (remainder filled in from reference TRBV9 and TRBJ2-1): DSGVTQTPKHLITATGQRVTLRCSPRSGDLSVYWYQQSLDQGLQFLIQYYNGEERAKGNILERFSAQQFPDLHSELNLSSLELGDSALYFCASSVAGASYNEQFFGPGTRLTVL.

This rearrangement joins TRBV30 to TRBJ1-2; 7 positions agree with TRBD1. Trimming removed 0 bases from V and 5 bases from J; junction bases left unmatched: 6. The V gene's germline CDR1 is GTSNPN and CDR2 SVGIG (reference sequence). This CDR3 spans 14 amino acids. The CDR3 here is CAWSVTGEGYGYTF. DNA of the CDR3: TGTGCCTGGAGTGTAACAGGGGAAGGTTATGGCTACACCTTC.

The chain links TRBV11-3 to TRBJ2-6, with D unclear. Germline lookup yields CDR1 SGHNT and CDR2 YENEEA. Trimming stripped 4 bases from V and 0 bases from J, with 10 bases between. The CDR3 covers 16 residues. The CDR3 loop reads CASSSSHDSGANVLTF. DNA of the CDR3: TGTGCCAGCAGCTCAAGCCACGACTCTGGGGCCAACGTCCTGACTTTC.

The chain employs TRBV5-1 and TRBJ1-1; 8 bases match TRBD1. J gave up 1 base and V 2 bases, and 7 bases lay outside the gene matches. Looked up from germline, CDR1 is SGHRS and CDR2 is YFSETQ. The CDR3 spans 16 residues. The CDR3 protein is CASSLSGQDRNTEAFF. CDR3 bases: TGCGCCAGCAGCTTATCGGGACAGGATCGGAACACTGAAGCTTTCTTT.

The V and J genes are TRBV7-7 and TRBJ1-1; maybe TRBD1 (5 bases). Trimming removed 2 bases from V and 4 bases from J, with 11 bases in between. Germline V gene sequence: CDR1 SSHAT, CDR2 FNYEAQ (reference sequence). The CDR3 extends over 14 amino acids. This chain's CDR3 is CASSLSRGSTEAFF. The CDR3 region has the DNA TGTGCCAGCAGCTTATCTCGGGGGAGCACTGAAGCTTTCTTT.

The chain uses TRBV24-1 and TRBJ2-3; D gene unclear. Germline lookup yields CDR1 KGHDR and CDR2 SFDVKD. V lost 4 bases to trimming and J lost 2 bases, with 9 bases between them. CDR3 length: 14 residues. CDR3 sequence reads: CATSEQRNTDTQYF. The CDR3 DNA reads TGTGCCACCAGTGAACAAAGGAACACAGATACGCAGTATTTT.

The V call is TRBV19, the J call TRBJ1-1; D perhaps matches TRBD1 (5 bases). Deletions cut 2 bases from V and 0 bases from J, with 7 bases between. This CDR3 region has 14 residues. Germline V gene sequence: CDR1 LNHDA, CDR2 SQIVND (reference sequence). CDR3 nucleotides: TGTGCCAGTAGTATACAGGGTCTGAACACTGAAGCTTTCTTT. It yields the protein CASSIQGLNTEAFF. The full variable domain, rest sourced from reference TRBV19 and TRBJ1-1, is DGGITQSPKYLFRKEGQNVTLSCEQNLNHDAMYWYRQDPGQGLRLIYYSQIVNDFQKGDIAEGYSVSREKKESFPLTVTSAQKNPTAFYLCASSIQGLNTEAFFGQGTRLTVV.

The V gene is TRBV28, the J gene TRBJ1-4; D is uncertain. V was trimmed by 6 bases and J by 8 bases, leaving 19 bases between them. CDR3 length equals 15 residues. Germline V lookup: CDR1 MDHEN, CDR2 SYDVKM. The CDR3 nucleotides are TGTGCCAGCAGCCTTGGGCGGGGTTATGAGGAAAAACTGTTTTTT. Translating gives CASSLGRGYEEKLFF.

The chain links TRBV5-4 to TRBJ2-2, with TRBD2 matching over 9 bases. V gave up 0 bases and J gave up 7 bases; unmatched junction bases: 4. The CDR3 runs to 15 residues. Germline CDR1 reads SGHNT; CDR2 reads YYREEE (reference sequence). CDR3 nucleotides: TGTGCCAGCAGCTTGGCCGGGACTAGCTACGGGGAGCTGTTTTTT. Protein product: CASSLAGTSYGELFF.

The chain has TRBV27 and TRBJ1-1; D ambiguous. The CDR3 runs 14 residues. V was trimmed by 2 bases and J by 5 bases, leaving 12 bases between them. Germline V gene lookup returns CDR1 MNHEY and CDR2 SMNVEV (reference sequence). In DNA, the CDR3 is TGTGCCAGCAGTTTAAGTCCGAGGTGGACTGAAGCTTTCTTT. Residues: CASSLSPRWTEAFF.

V usage is TRBV15 and J usage is TRBJ2-3; weak D call: TRBD1 (6 bases). This CDR3 region has 15 residues. The germline V gene encodes CDR1 LNHNV and CDR2 YYDKDF (reference sequence). Trimming took off 3 bases at V and 3 bases at J, with 13 bases between the two ends. CDR3: CATSSTGSRTDTQYF. The CDR3 bases are TGTGCCACCAGCAGTACAGGGTCGAGAACAGATACGCAGTATTTT.

The chain links TRBV4-2 to TRBJ2-7; 7 bases are a match to TRBD1. Trimming at V came to 0 bases and at J to 3 bases, leaving 8 bases not matched to a gene. Germline V CDR1 and CDR2: LGHNA, YNFKEQ. CDR3 length: 16 residues. CDR3 nucleotides: TGTGCCAGCAGCCAAGATTATTCCGGACAGGACTACGAGCAGTACTTC. The encoded protein is CASSQDYSGQDYEQYF.

This chain connects TRBV7-9 to TRBJ1-3; D gene ambiguous. This CDR3 is built from 16 residues. Between the trimmed V and J ends, which lost 5 bases and 0 bases, there was a span of 14 bases. CDR1 SEHNR and CDR2 FQNEAQ come from the germline V gene (reference sequence). DNA for the CDR3: TGTGCCAGCAGCCCTCGGGAGGGAAACTCTGGAAACACCATATATTTT. Its protein product is CASSPREGNSGNTIYF.

This chain connects TRBV7-9 to TRBJ2-3; D remains ambiguous. CDR1 is SEHNR and CDR2 is FQNEAQ in the germline V gene (reference sequence). This CDR3 has 13 residues. The V end was cut by 3 bases, the J end by 1 base, with 5 bases between. The CDR3 here is CASSLRRTDTQYF. CDR3 sequence (DNA): TGTGCCAGCAGCTTGAGACGCACAGATACGCAGTATTTT.

The CDR3 bases are TGCAGCGTTGAAGATACCAGGGCCTCCTACGAGCAGTACTTC. Translated, it gives CSVEDTRASYEQYF. The rearrangement uses TRBV29-1 and TRBJ2-7; a possible D gene is TRBD1 (5 bases). The CDR3 has 14 amino acids. The germline gives CDR1 SQVTM, CDR2 ANQGSEA. Trimming shortened V by 0 bases and J by 0 bases, and 9 bases separated the two germline ends.

This chain uses TRBV9 with TRBJ2-1; D might be TRBD1 (6 bases). This CDR3 spans 15 amino acids. Germline V gives CDR1 SGDLS, CDR2 YYNGEE. Trimming removed 3 bases at V and 0 bases at J, with 10 bases between. The CDR3 DNA reads as TGTGCCAGCAGCGGCGACAGGAGCTCCTACAATGAGCAGTTCTTC. It is translated as CASSGDRSSYNEQFF.

At least ten counts were recorded for this clone. V is TRBV19 and J is TRBJ1-2; a weak D match, TRBD1 (5 bases). The CDR3 sequence is 13 residues long. V was pared by 3 bases and J by 8 bases, with 13 bases between. CDR1 is LNHDA and CDR2 is SQIVND in the germline V gene (reference sequence). The CDR3, as DNA: TGTGCCAGTAGTATTCAAGGAGGGGAGGGCTACACCTTC. Its translation is CASSIQGGEGYTF.

The V call is TRBV28, the J call TRBJ1-3; D possibly corresponds to TRBD1 (5 bases). The V and J ends lost 3 bases and 2 bases respectively, with 11 bases between them. This CDR3 is built from 15 residues. CDR1 MDHEN and CDR2 SYDVKM come from the germline V gene. CDR3 bases: TGTGCCAGCAGTTTTAGGGGCAGGACTGGAAACACCATATATTTT. Translating gives CASSFRGRTGNTIYF.

The rearrangement links TRBV5-4 to TRBJ2-2, with a tentative D call TRBD1 (5 bases). V was clipped by 4 bases and J by 4 bases, with 14 bases between them. Germline V CDR1 and CDR2: SGHNT, YYREEE (reference sequence). The CDR3 has 15 residues. DNA for the CDR3: TGTGCCAGCAGCACCGGTGGCAGGGCCACCGGGGAGCTGTTTTTT. Its protein product is CASSTGGRATGELFF.

The rearrangement joins TRBV28 to TRBJ1-2; D is ambiguous. V shed 2 bases and J shed 0 bases, with 13 bases lying between them. This CDR3 contains 16 residues. Germline V gene data show CDR1 as MDHEN and CDR2 as SYDVKM. This chain's CDR3 is CASSLRHGRANYGYTF. The CDR3 DNA follows: TGTGCCAGCAGTTTAAGACATGGTCGAGCTAACTATGGCTACACCTTC.

The CDR3 sequence: CAWKGDRGRVDGYTF. The CDR3, as DNA: TGTGCCTGGAAGGGGGACAGGGGGAGGGTCGATGGCTACACCTTC. This sequence joins TRBV30 and TRBJ1-2; TRBD1 aligns across 11 bases. The CDR3 covers 15 residues. With V trimmed by 4 bases and J by 6 bases, 10 bases remained unmatched. Germline CDR1 and CDR2: GTSNPN and SVGIG (reference sequence). Variable domain in full (rest from reference TRBV30 and TRBJ1-2): SQTIHQWPATLVQPVGSPLSLECTVEGTSNPNLYWYRQAAGRGLQLLFYSVGIGQISSEVPQNLSASRPQDRQFILSSKKLLLSDSGFYLCAWKGDRGRVDGYTFGSGTRLTVV.

This sequence joins TRBV7-9 and TRBJ1-4, with 9 nucleotides matching TRBD1. Germline V gives CDR1 SEHNR, CDR2 FQNEAQ (reference sequence). Germline trimming cut 5 bases from V and 8 bases from J; bases unmatched to any gene: 9. The CDR3 length is 15 residues. The CDR3 here is CASSGWTGENEKLFF. CDR3 nucleotide sequence: TGTGCCAGCAGCGGCTGGACAGGGGAGAACGAAAAACTGTTTTTT.

V is TRBV7-3 and J is TRBJ2-1, with D perhaps matching TRBD1 (6 bases). CDR1 and CDR2 from the germline V gene are SGHTA and FQGTGA. The CDR3 covers 12 residues. The V end was cut by 2 bases, the J end by 8 bases, with 7 bases between. CDR3 sequence reads: CASSLGGDEQFF. CDR3 nucleotide sequence: TGTGCCAGCAGCTTAGGGGGCGATGAGCAGTTCTTC.

This chain joins TRBV27 and TRBJ1-6; 7 bases fit TRBD1. CDR1 MNHEY and CDR2 SMNVEV come from the germline V gene (reference sequence). This CDR3 comprises 14 residues. V trimming: 2 bases; J trimming: 6 bases; junction bases outside the gene matches: 1. CDR3 coding DNA: TGTGCCAGCAGTTTAGGACAGGTTAATTCACCCCTCCACTTT. Residues: CASSLGQVNSPLHF.

The V call is TRBV14, the J call TRBJ2-3, with D hard to call. Trimming pared 2 bases from V and 2 bases from J, leaving 8 bases between. This CDR3 has 14 amino acids. Per the germline V gene, CDR1 is SGHDN and CDR2 is FVKESK. The CDR3: CASSQLEDTDTQYF. The CDR3, as DNA: TGTGCCAGCAGCCAACTAGAAGACACAGATACGCAGTATTTT.

This clone was seen only once. The chain couples TRBV14 to TRBJ1-1; D is unresolved. Trimming cost V 0 bases and J 0 bases, with 26 bases left between them. CDR3 length: 21 residues. Germline values: CDR1 SGHDN, CDR2 FVKESK. This chain's CDR3 is CASSQDLGGQVNFGLNTEAFF. In nucleotides, the CDR3 is TGTGCCAGCAGCCAAGATTTGGGTGGTCAGGTTAATTTCGGCTTGAACACTGAAGCTTTCTTT.